The 15 T cell receptor beta chains below all came from one sample that was sequenced in a study of blood T cell repertoires in COVID-19. The repertoire was sequenced with immunoSEQ multiplex PCR; TCRdb's copy has only in-frame clones and lacks some. The sample has about 160,000 clones, around 74% seen once; the top ten hold 2.8%. Sequencing was carried out using peripheral blood. The receptors shown here come from a man between 65 and 79 years old with acute or convalescent COVID-19.

This chain joins TRBV5-1 and TRBJ2-3; 15 bases fit TRBD2. Trimming cost V 5 bases and J 0 bases; bases outside gene matches: 16. CDR1 is SGHRS, CDR2 YFSETQ, per germline. The CDR3 consists of 21 residues. Here the CDR3 reads CASRAQGSGTSGGPSTDTQYF. The CDR3 DNA is TGCGCCAGCAGAGCACAGGGGTCCGGGACTAGCGGGGGGCCCAGCACAGATACGCAGTATTTT.

The V call is TRBV15, the J call TRBJ1-1; no clear D gene. This CDR3 contains 16 residues. Germline V gene data show CDR1 as LNHNV and CDR2 as YYDKDF (reference sequence). With 0 bases removed from V and 0 bases from J, the gap between germline ends came to 11 bases. The CDR3 coding sequence is TGTGCCACCAGCAGAGATCTAGCCAGCATGAACACTGAAGCTTTCTTT. Translation: CATSRDLASMNTEAFF.

V gene TRBV5-1 combines with J gene TRBJ1-3; D uncertain. V was clipped by 0 bases and J by 1 base, with 8 bases between them. Germline V CDR1 and CDR2: SGHRS, YFSETQ. The CDR3 runs to 15 residues. In DNA, the CDR3 is TGCGCCAGCAGCTTGGGCTCCGGGTCTGGAAACACCATATATTTT. Translating it yields CASSLGSGSGNTIYF. Drawing the rest from reference TRBV5-1 and TRBJ1-3, the complete variable domain is KAGVTQTPRYLIKTRGQQVTLSCSPISGHRSVSWYQQTPGQGLQFLFEYFSETQRNKGNFPGRFSGRQFSNSRSEMNVSTLELGDSALYLCASSLGSGSGNTIYFGEGSWLTVV.

The chain employs TRBV3-1 (or the pseudogene TRBV3-2) and TRBJ1-1; possible D gene TRBD1, 6 bases. V dropped 1 base and J dropped 5 bases, with 14 bases sitting between them. CDR1 and CDR2 from the germline V gene are LGHDT and YNNKEL (reference sequence). This CDR3 comprises 15 residues. The CDR3 DNA follows: TGTGCCAGCAGCCAAGGGTCAGGGGTTGGGACTGAAGCTTTCTTT. It encodes CASSQGSGVGTEAFF.

The V gene is TRBV6-1, the J gene TRBJ2-3, with D hard to call. V lost 3 bases, J lost 7 bases, and 11 bases lay in between. The CDR3 is made up of 13 amino acids. Germline V gene sequence: CDR1 MNHNS, CDR2 SASEGT. This CDR3 is CASSDSPGYTQYF. The DNA of the CDR3 is TGTGCCAGCAGTGACAGTCCCGGGTATACGCAGTATTTT.

This chain joins TRBV28 and TRBJ2-7; 7 positions match TRBD2. The CDR3 length is 16 residues. Germline CDR1 is MDHEN and CDR2 is SYDVKM. The ends lost 4 bases at V and 4 bases at J; junction bases unmatched: 13. The CDR3 loop reads CASSSRSREMLYEQYF. As DNA, the CDR3 is TGTGCCAGCAGTTCCCGTTCGCGGGAGATGTTATACGAGCAGTACTTC.

The gene calls are TRBV24-1 and TRBJ1-4; 7 nucleotides match TRBD1. After removal of 10 bases from V and 10 bases from J, the junction contained 11 bases not matched to a gene. Germline assignment: CDR1 KGHDR and CDR2 SFDVKD. This CDR3 contains 13 residues. The DNA of the CDR3 is TGTGCCACTCGGGACAGCGGGGGCGGAAAACTGTTTTTT. This encodes CATRDSGGGKLFF.

The CDR3 spells CASSWVGGSGANVLTF. The DNA for the CDR3 is TGTGCCAGCAGCTGGGTTGGAGGGTCTGGGGCCAACGTCCTGACTTTC. The chain recombines TRBV5-8 with TRBJ2-6; TRBD2 is a possible D gene (6 bases). The CDR3 loop spans 16 amino acids. Germline CDR1 reads SGHTS; CDR2 reads YDEGEE. V was clipped by 3 bases and J by 1 base, with 11 bases between them.

The gene calls are TRBV5-1 and TRBJ2-5; weak D call: TRBD1 (8 bases). CDR1 is SGHRS and CDR2 is YFSETQ in the germline V gene. The CDR3 runs to 18 residues. Trimming cost V 10 bases and J 0 bases, with 28 bases left between them. For the CDR3, the DNA is TGCGCCTGTTCGAGGGGCGGGAGCGGGACAGGATACCAAGAGACCCAGTACTTC. This encodes CACSRGGSGTGYQETQYF.

This clone appeared a single time. V gene TRBV12-5 combines with J gene TRBJ2-7, with a tentative D call TRBD1 (6 bases). The CDR3 consists of 14 residues. V was cut by 3 bases and J by 0 bases, with 9 bases left in between. CDR1 and CDR2 (germline): LGHNT, FRNRAP. DNA of the CDR3: TGTGCTAGTGGTTTAGGACAGAGCTCCTACGAGCAGTACTTC. This sequence encodes CASGLGQSSYEQYF.

The rearrangement uses TRBV28 and TRBJ1-1; D may be TRBD1 (5 bases). The CDR3 is made up of 13 amino acids. V lost 4 bases, J lost 4 bases, and 10 bases lay in between. Germline-derived CDR1 and CDR2 are MDHEN and SYDVKM. The CDR3 bases are TGTGCCAGCAGTTCCGGGCAGGGCACTGAAGCTTTCTTT. Encoded protein: CASSSGQGTEAFF. The full variable domain, rest sourced from reference TRBV28 and TRBJ1-1, is DVKVTQSSRYLVKRTGEKVFLECVQDMDHENMFWYRQDPGLGLRLIYFSYDVKMKEKGDIPEGYSVSREKKERFSLILESASTNQTSMYLCASSSGQGTEAFFGQGTRLTVV.

This clone was recorded a few times. The chain recombines TRBV11-3 with TRBJ2-7; 7 bases line up with TRBD1. The germline CDR1 and CDR2 sequences are SGHNT and YENEEA. The CDR3 contains 15 residues. V gave up 6 bases and J gave up 0 bases; unmatched junction bases: 8. The CDR3 region has the DNA TGTGCCAGCAGTTCCCCTCGGGACAGCTCCTACGAGCAGTACTTC. This encodes CASSSPRDSSYEQYF.

The rearrangement uses TRBV5-8 and TRBJ2-7, with 9 bases matching TRBD2. The CDR3 sequence is 13 residues long. CDR1 and CDR2 from the germline V gene are SGHTS and YDEGEE. The trim removed 1 base at V and 10 bases at J, leaving 6 bases unmatched. CDR3 loop: CASSLLSGRFQYF. DNA of the CDR3: TGTGCCAGCAGCTTGCTTAGCGGGAGATTCCAGTACTTC.

The rearrangement links TRBV7-9 to TRBJ1-1, with a weak D call TRBD1 (6 bases). Trimming shortened V by 5 bases and J by 4 bases, and 17 bases separated the two germline ends. This CDR3 is built from 15 residues. CDR1 and CDR2 from the germline V gene are SEHNR and FQNEAQ (reference sequence). The CDR3: CASSGAAGAGTEAFF. In DNA, the CDR3 is TGTGCCAGCAGCGGTGCTGCAGGGGCGGGCACTGAAGCTTTCTTT.

This chain uses TRBV23-1 with TRBJ1-1; the match to TRBD1 covers 7 bases. TRBV23-1 is marked as an open reading frame, function uncertain. V was clipped by 2 bases and J by 0 bases; unmatched bases: 3. The CDR3 loop spans 15 amino acids. CDR3 nucleotide sequence: TGCGCCAGCAGTCAAGAAACAGGGGTGAACACTGAAGCTTTCTTT. It translates to CASSQETGVNTEAFF.